Listed here are 9 T cell receptor beta chains from one sample, sequenced in a study of T cell repertoires in cytomegalovirus infection. TCRdb re-called the reads through MiXCR, storing one row per CDR3 protein. The sample includes approximately 500,000 distinct CDR3 sequences, more than 20% of them seen just once. What was sequenced was PBMCs. All receptors derive from a human donor in good health (CMV status not recorded). Some clones in this sample may be carry-over from other donors' samples.

This clonotype was counted at least ten times. The J gene is TRBJ2-7, the V gene TRBV7-6, with a tentative D call TRBD1 (5 bases). The germline gives CDR1 SGHVS, CDR2 FNYEAQ. The length of the CDR3 is 15 residues. V was shortened by 5 bases and J by 0 bases, with 14 bases between the two germline ends. Written as DNA, the CDR3 is TGTGCCAGCAGCCTACAGGACGGCGACTCCTACGAGCAGTACGTC. Translation: CASSLQDGDSYEQYV.

In this sample, this clonotype turned up a few times. The chain is built from TRBV2 and TRBJ2-7; 8 nucleotides match TRBD1. This CDR3 region has 14 residues. CDR1 and CDR2 (germline): SNHLY, FYNNEI. Trimming took 7 bases from V and 2 from J; bases not matched to a gene: 7. CDR3 DNA: TGTGCCAGCAAGACAGGGGATAGGGCCTACGAGCAGTACTTC. Amino acids: CASKTGDRAYEQYF.

This clonotype was seen a few times. The gene calls are TRBV18 and TRBJ2-2; 7 nucleotides line up with TRBD2. The germline gives CDR1 KGHSH, CDR2 LQKENI. Trimming took 5 bases from V and 1 from J; bases not matched to a gene: 7. This CDR3 is built from 16 residues. The CDR3 DNA sequence: TGTGCCAGCTCAAAAACACTAGCGTTGAACACCGGGGAGCTGTTTTTT. Amino acid sequence: CASSKTLALNTGELFF. The full variable domain, in which reference TRBV18 and TRBJ2-2 provide the parts outside the CDR3, is NAGVMQNPRHLVRRRGQEARLRCSPMKGHSHVYWYRQLPEEGLKFMVYLQKENIIDESGMPKERFSAEFPKEGPSILRIQQVVRGDSAAYFCASSKTLALNTGELFFGEGSRLTVL.

This clonotype has a count of ten or more. The V gene is TRBV7-2, the J gene TRBJ2-2; D perhaps matches TRBD2 (6 bases). With 5 bases removed from V and 1 base from J, the gap between germline ends came to 20 bases. The V gene's germline CDR1 is SGHTA and CDR2 FQGNSA. The CDR3 sequence is 18 residues long. DNA of the CDR3: TGTGCCAGCAGCCCCCCCGGCCACCGGCGGGGGAACACCGGGGAGCTGTTTTTT. This translates into CASSPPGHRRGNTGELFF.

The V gene is TRBV7-6, the J gene TRBJ2-1; possible D gene TRBD2, 5 bases. There are 19 residues in the CDR3. V was clipped by 0 bases and J by 2 bases, with 20 bases between them. Germline V gene sequence: CDR1 SGHVS, CDR2 FNYEAQ. The CDR3 is CASSLAPFLARNTYNEQFF. CDR3 bases: TGTGCCAGCAGCTTAGCGCCTTTTTTAGCGCGGAACACCTACAATGAGCAGTTCTTC.

In its sample, this clonotype was seen many times. The chain is built from TRBV7-2 and TRBJ2-3; 12 bases agree with TRBD2. There are 15 residues in the CDR3. CDR1 SGHTA and CDR2 FQGNSA come from the germline V gene. V shed 0 bases, J shed 6 bases, and the junction held 1 base outside the gene matches. CDR3 coding DNA: TGTGCCAGCAGCTTAGCCACTAGCGGGAGGGATACGCAGTATTTT. Its translation is CASSLATSGRDTQYF.

Many counts were recorded for this clonotype. The gene calls are TRBV7-2 and TRBJ1-1; D remains unclear. The germline V gene has CDR1 SGHTA and CDR2 FQGNSA. The CDR3 covers 16 residues. The germline V and J ends were trimmed by 5 bases and 6 bases, with 22 bases remaining between them. The CDR3 coding sequence is TGTGCCAGCAGCGCCGACTCGGCCCGATCGAGGGCTGAAGCTTTCTTT. Its protein is CASSADSARSRAEAFF. Combining the CDR3 with reference TRBV7-2 and TRBJ1-1 gives the whole variable domain GAGVSQSPSNKVTEKGKDVELRCDPISGHTALYWYRQSLGQGLEFLIYFQGNSAPDKSGLPSDRFSAERTGGSVSTLTIQRTQQEDSAVYLCASSADSARSRAEAFFGQGTRLTVV.

The CDR3 DNA reads TGTGCCACCAGTGACCCAGGGCAGCCCCAGCATTTT. It encodes CATSDPGQPQHF. The chain uses TRBV24-1 and TRBJ1-5; the D gene is possibly TRBD1 (5 bases). Germline CDR1 is KGHDR and CDR2 is SFDVKD. CDR3 length: 12 amino acids. Deletions cut 4 bases from V and 7 bases from J, with 7 bases between.

This clonotype was counted ten times or more. The rearrangement joins TRBV7-8 to TRBJ1-3; no clear D gene. CDR1 and CDR2 (germline): SGHVS, FQNEAQ. The CDR3 has 14 residues. Trimming pared 0 bases from V and 2 bases from J, leaving 5 bases between. The CDR3 protein is CASSLADTGNTIYF. In nucleotides, the CDR3 is TGTGCCAGCAGCTTAGCCGACACTGGAAACACCATATATTTT.